The TCR delta chain described here comes from a study of Vδ1+ human thymocytes. The ends were cut back, 4 bases at V and 3 bases at J, with 17 bases in the middle. The CDR3 has 15 amino acids. Per germline, CDR1 GEAIGNYY and CDR2 EKD. RNA was extracted from the cells and then reverse transcribed. CDR3 amplicons came from multiplex PCR with pooled V-gene forward and constant-region reverse primers. TCRdb re-called the multiplex PCR reads through CATT. The sample holds 20,000 to 25,000 delta-chain clones, approximately 8.8% seen once. Findings and caveats of the study: Many TRG clonotypes were shared between donors; TRD repertoires were essentially private. In the thymus, TRG and TRD repertoires looked highly polyclonal with Gaussian CDR3 lengths. Thymic delta-chain repertoires held roughly 20% Vdelta2 sequences and few Vdelta3, despite high sort purity.

In this sample, this clone is medium-sized. Antigen unknown. The TCR was taken from a child younger than two who had congenital heart surgery. V usage is TRDV2 and J usage is TRDJ1, with D tentatively TRDD3 (5 bases). Sequences were obtained from Vdelta1+ gamma-delta thymocytes from the thymus. The sample's subset: FACS-sorted CD3+ TCRalphabeta- TCRVdelta1+ TCRVdelta2- thymocytes. CDR3 nucleotides: TGTGCCTGTGAAATAAAGGGAGATACAGCCGATAAACTCATCTTT. Protein sequence: CACEIKGDTADKLIF.